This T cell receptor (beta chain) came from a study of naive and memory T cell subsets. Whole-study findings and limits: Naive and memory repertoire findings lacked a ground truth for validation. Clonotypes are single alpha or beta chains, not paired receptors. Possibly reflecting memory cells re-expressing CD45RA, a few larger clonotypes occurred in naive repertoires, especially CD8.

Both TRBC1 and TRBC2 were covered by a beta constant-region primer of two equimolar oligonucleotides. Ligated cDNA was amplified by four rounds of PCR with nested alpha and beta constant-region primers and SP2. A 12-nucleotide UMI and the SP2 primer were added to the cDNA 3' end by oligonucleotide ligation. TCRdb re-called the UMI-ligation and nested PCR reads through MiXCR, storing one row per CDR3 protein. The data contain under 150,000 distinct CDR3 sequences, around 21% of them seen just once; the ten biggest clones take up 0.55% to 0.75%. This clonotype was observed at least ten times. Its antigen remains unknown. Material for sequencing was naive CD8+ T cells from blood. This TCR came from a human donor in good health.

CDR3 coding DNA: TGTGCCAGCAGTGGTGGCAGCACCTACGAGCAGTACTTC. This sequence encodes CASSGGSTYEQYF. This chain links TRBV2 with TRBJ2-7; D is unclear. Germline lookup yields CDR1 SNHLY and CDR2 FYNNEI. The V end lost 4 bases, the J end lost 2 bases, and 9 bases lay between the germline ends. The CDR3 is made up of 13 amino acids.